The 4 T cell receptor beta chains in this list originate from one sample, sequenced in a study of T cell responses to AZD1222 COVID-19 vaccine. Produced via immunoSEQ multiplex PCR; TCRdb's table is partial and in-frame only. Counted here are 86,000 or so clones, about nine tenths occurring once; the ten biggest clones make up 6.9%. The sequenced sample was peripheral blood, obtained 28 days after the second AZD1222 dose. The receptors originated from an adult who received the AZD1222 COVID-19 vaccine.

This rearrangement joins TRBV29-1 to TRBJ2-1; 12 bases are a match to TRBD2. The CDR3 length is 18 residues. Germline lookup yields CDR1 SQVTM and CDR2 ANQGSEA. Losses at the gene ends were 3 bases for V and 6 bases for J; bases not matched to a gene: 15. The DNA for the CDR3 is TGCAGCGTTGACCCGACAGGGGCGAAACTAGCGGGGGGCAATGAGCAGTTCTTC. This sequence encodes CSVDPTGAKLAGGNEQFF.

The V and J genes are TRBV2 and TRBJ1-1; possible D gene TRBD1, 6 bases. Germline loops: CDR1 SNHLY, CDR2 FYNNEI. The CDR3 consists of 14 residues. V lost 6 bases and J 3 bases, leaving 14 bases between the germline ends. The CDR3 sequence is CASRPGDIDTEAFF. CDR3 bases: TGTGCCAGCAGACCCGGGGACATTGACACTGAAGCTTTCTTT. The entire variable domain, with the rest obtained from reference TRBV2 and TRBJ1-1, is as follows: EPEVTQTPSHQVTQMGQEVILRCVPISNHLYFYWYRQILGQKVEFLVSFYNNEISEKSEIFDDQFSVERPDGSNFTLKIRSTKLEDSAMYFCASRPGDIDTEAFFGQGTRLTVV.

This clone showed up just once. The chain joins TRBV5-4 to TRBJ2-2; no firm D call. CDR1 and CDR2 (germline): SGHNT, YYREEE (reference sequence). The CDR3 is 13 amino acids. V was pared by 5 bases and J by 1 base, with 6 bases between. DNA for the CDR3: TGTGCCAGCAGAGGGCGGAACACCGGGGAGCTGTTTTTT. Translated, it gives CASRGRNTGELFF.

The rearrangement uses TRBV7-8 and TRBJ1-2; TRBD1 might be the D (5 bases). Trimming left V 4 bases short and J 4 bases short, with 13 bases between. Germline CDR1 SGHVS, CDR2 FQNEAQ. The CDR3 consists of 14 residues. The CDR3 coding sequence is TGTGCCAGCAGCTCGGGACGGTCGACCTATGGCTACACCTTC. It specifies CASSSGRSTYGYTF.